This T cell receptor (beta chain) was sequenced in a study of cytomegalovirus exposure and HLA in healthy donors. For the study at large: A data release that came early held approximately 85 million unique TCRs from HLA-typed donors. Among a few hundred genotyped donors, approximately 80% fell in the Caucasian-associated ancestry cluster. General study results and limits: The study listed about 150 cytomegalovirus-associated TCR beta chains.

The CDR3 is 13 amino acids. V gave up 6 bases and J gave up 3 bases, with 11 bases separating them. Germline CDR1 reads MNHNY; CDR2 reads SVGAGI (reference sequence). Both 60 Vbeta primers and 13 Jbeta primers went into the PCR. Assay used: immunoSEQ multiplex PCR; TCRdb lists only in-frame clones, some missing. Among fewer than 200,000 clones, over 60% were seen once, and the ten largest hold 2.5% to 3%. Notes on this clone: As yet, its antigen is unknown.

The gene calls are TRBV6-6 and TRBJ1-1, with a tentative D call TRBD1 (6 bases). The sequenced sample was PBMCs. The clonotype originates from a woman aged 25 to 39 in good health and CMV-seronegative. This CDR3 is CASRAQGDTEAFF. The CDR3 nucleotides read TGTGCCAGCAGGGCACAGGGAGACACTGAAGCTTTCTTT.